The T cell receptor (beta chain) described here comes from a study of blood T cell repertoires in COVID-19. Study overall: Samples representing acute and convalescent COVID-19 were sourced from the United States, Italy and Spain. The analysed material was cDNA or gDNA that came from T cells, B-cell-depleted T cells, or PBMCs.

The V gene lost 3 bases and the J gene lost 10 bases, with 13 bases spanning the gap. Germline V gene lookup returns CDR1 MNHEY and CDR2 SVGAGI. The CDR3 contains 14 residues. Per the authors' pipeline: Estimated nucleated cell counts came from reference gene primer amplification. Profiled with immunoSEQ multiplex PCR; TCRdb holds only in-frame clones, not every one. The DNA gave D and trimming, while V, J and clone size come from that table. The sample has fewer than 200,000 clones; under 85% are singletons. This clone was seen a few times. This TCR was sampled from a man aged 55 to 70 who had recovered from COVID-19. Specimen: peripheral blood. This rearrangement joins TRBV6-5 to TRBJ1-6; a weak D match, TRBD1 (6 bases). The CDR3: CASSYGQNLSPLHF. CDR3 nucleotides: TGTGCCAGCAGTTATGGACAGAATTTATCACCCCTCCACTTT.